The 2 T cell receptor beta chains reported below all come from one sample, sequenced in a study of beta chain features in type 1 diabetes. The investigators reverse transcribed all of the isolated RNA, so they sequenced expressed TCRB transcripts. Method: immunoSEQ multiplex PCR; TCRdb's copy keeps in-frame clones and lacks some. Of about 230,000 clones listed, around 10% are singletons. Sequencing was performed on naive CD4+ T cells from blood. These receptors all stem from a woman younger than 30 in good health.

This clone came up a few times. V is TRBV5-1 and J is TRBJ2-2, with 7 bases matching TRBD1. The length of the CDR3 is 16 residues. Germline V lookup: CDR1 SGHRS, CDR2 YFSETQ. V was pared by 5 bases and J by 1 base, with 8 bases of the junction left unmatched. CDR3: CASRLQTGRNTGELFF. In DNA, the CDR3 is TGCGCCAGCAGACTACAGACAGGGAGGAACACCGGGGAGCTGTTTTTT. Drawing the rest from reference TRBV5-1 and TRBJ2-2, the complete variable domain is KAGVTQTPRYLIKTRGQQVTLSCSPISGHRSVSWYQQTPGQGLQFLFEYFSETQRNKGNFPGRFSGRQFSNSRSEMNVSTLELGDSALYLCASRLQTGRNTGELFFGEGSRLTVL.

This clone occurred a few times. This rearrangement joins TRBV11-1 to TRBJ2-1; possible D gene TRBD2, 6 bases. Germline assignment: CDR1 SGHAT and CDR2 FQDESV (reference sequence). This CDR3 comprises 12 residues. V was clipped by 5 bases and J by 13 bases, with 15 bases between them. The chain's CDR3 is CASSPRGSLQFF. CDR3 DNA sequence: TGTGCCAGCAGCCCCCGGGGGTCGCTACAGTTCTTC.